The entry below describes one T cell receptor beta chain. This record comes from a study of blood T cell repertoires in COVID-19. Across about two dozen US areas, participants ranged in age from 18 to 89 years. Clones were read by immunoSEQ multiplex PCR, and TCRdb kept only the in-frame ones, dropping some. The sample lists some 260,000 clones; 80% to 95% were seen once. Germline CDR1 reads SGHVS; CDR2 reads FNYEAQ. V shed 5 bases, J shed 10 bases, and the junction held 14 bases outside the gene matches. The length of the CDR3 is 16 residues. The TCR originated in a woman younger than 35 who had recovered from COVID-19. The source material was PBMCs or T cells enriched from blood (not recorded which). V and J are TRBV7-6 and TRBJ2-1; 10 positions match TRBD2. The CDR3 is CASSPRSGGARGEQFF. The CDR3 region has the DNA TGTGCCAGCAGCCCTAGAAGCGGGGGGGCCAGAGGAGAGCAGTTCTTC.